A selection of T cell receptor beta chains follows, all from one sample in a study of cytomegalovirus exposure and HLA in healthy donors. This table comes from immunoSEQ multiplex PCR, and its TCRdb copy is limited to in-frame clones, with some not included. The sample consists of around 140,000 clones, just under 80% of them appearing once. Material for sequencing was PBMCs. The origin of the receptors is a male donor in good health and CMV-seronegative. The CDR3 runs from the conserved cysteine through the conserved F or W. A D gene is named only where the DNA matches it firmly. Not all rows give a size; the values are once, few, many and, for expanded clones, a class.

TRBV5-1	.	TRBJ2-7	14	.	TGCGCCAGCAGCTTGAGGACATCGACCTACGAGCAGTACTTC	CASSLRTSTYEQYF
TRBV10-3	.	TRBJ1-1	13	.	TGTGCCATCACCAGCCAGGGGAACACTGAAGCTTTCTTT	CAITSQGNTEAFF
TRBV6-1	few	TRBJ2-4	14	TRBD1	TGTGCCAGCAGTGAAGTAGGGGGCGGAAACATTCAGTACTTC	CASSEVGGGNIQYF
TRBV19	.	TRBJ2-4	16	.	TGTGCCAGTAGCGCGACAGGACGGGGAGCCAAAAACATTCAGTACTTC	CASSATGRGAKNIQYF
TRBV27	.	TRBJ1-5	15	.	TGTGCCAGCAGTTTATCTGGCGGGGCCGGTCAGCCCCAGCATTTT	CASSLSGGAGQPQHF
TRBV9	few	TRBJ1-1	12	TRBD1	TGTGCCAGCAGCCTTCGACAGGGGGAAGCTTTCTTT	CASSLRQGEAFF
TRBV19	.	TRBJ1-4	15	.	TGTGCCAGTAGTATCCGAACAGAGCGGAATGAAAAACTGTTTTTT	CASSIRTERNEKLFF
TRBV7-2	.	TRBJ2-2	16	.	TGTGCCAGCAGCTCCCTAGGGCGGGCGGGTACCGGGGAGCTGTTTTTT	CASSSLGRAGTGELFF
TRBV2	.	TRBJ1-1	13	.	TGTGCCAGCAGGCTCCAGGGTGGCACTGAAGCTTTCTTT	CASRLQGGTEAFF
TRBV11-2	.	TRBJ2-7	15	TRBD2	TGTGCCAGCAGCTTAGGACTAGCGGCCTCCTACGAGCAGTACTTC	CASSLGLAASYEQYF
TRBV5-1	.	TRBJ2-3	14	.	TGCGCCAGCAGCTTGGAGACAGAGACAGATACGCAGTATTTT	CASSLETETDTQYF
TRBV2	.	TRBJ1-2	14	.	TGTGCCAGCAGTGACCTAGGGAGGGACCATGGCTACACCTTC	CASSDLGRDHGYTF
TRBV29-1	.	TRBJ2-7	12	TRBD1	TGCAGCGTTGAGCAGGGGGCGTACGAGCAGTACTTC	CSVEQGAYEQYF
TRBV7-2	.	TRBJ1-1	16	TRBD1	TGTGCCAGCAGCTCAGGACAGGGGGGAGGTTACACTGAAGCTTTCTTT	CASSSGQGGGYTEAFF
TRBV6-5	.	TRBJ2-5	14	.	TGTGCCAGCAGTTACATCGGGGGGCGGGAGACCCAGTACTTC	CASSYIGGRETQYF
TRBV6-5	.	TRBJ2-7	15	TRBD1	TGTGCCAGCAGTTCCGGACAGGGGGACATGTACGAGCAGTACTTC	CASSSGQGDMYEQYF
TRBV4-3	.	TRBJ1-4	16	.	TGCGCCAGCAGCCAAATTCCGACGGGGGGGTTCGAAAAACTGTTTTTT	CASSQIPTGGFEKLFF
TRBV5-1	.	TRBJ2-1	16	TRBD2	TGCGCCAGCAGCTTGACGAGCGGGGGGCACTACAATGAGCAGTTCTTC	CASSLTSGGHYNEQFF
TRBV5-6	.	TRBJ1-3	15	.	TGTGCCAGCAGCTTGGCCGGGACAAGAGGAAACACCATATATTTT	CASSLAGTRGNTIYF
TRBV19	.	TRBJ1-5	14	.	TGTGCCAGTAGGCCCGGACAGATTAATCAGCCCCAGCATTTT	CASRPGQINQPQHF
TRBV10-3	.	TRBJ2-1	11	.	TGTGCCATCAGTGCTTACAATGAGCAGTTCTTC	CAISAYNEQFF
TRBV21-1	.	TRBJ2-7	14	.	TGTGCCAGCAGCTCGGGGGTCTCCTCCTACGAGCAGTACTTC	CASSSGVSSYEQYF
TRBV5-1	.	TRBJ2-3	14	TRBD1	TGCGCCAGCAGCCCGGACAGGAGCACAGATACGCAGTATTTT	CASSPDRSTDTQYF
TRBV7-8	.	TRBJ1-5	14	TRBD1	TGTGCCAGCAGCTACACAGGGGATAAGCAGCCCCAGCATTTT	CASSYTGDKQPQHF
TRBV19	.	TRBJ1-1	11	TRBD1	TGTCGGACAGGGAAGAACACTGAAGCTTTCTTT	CRTGKNTEAFF
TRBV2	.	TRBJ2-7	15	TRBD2	TGTGCCAGCAGTGTTGCTAGCGGGGAGGGGTACGAGCAGTACTTC	CASSVASGEGYEQYF
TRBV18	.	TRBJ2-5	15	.	TGTGCCAGCTCACCACCGGGCGGGGCCCCTGGGACCCAGTACTTC	CASSPPGGAPGTQYF
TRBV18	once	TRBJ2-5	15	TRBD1	TGTGCCAGCTCACCGGGGACAGGGCCTGGGGAGACCCAGTACTTC	CASSPGTGPGETQYF
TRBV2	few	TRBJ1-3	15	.	TGTGCCAGCAGTGAATACGGTCGGGATGGAAACACCATATATTTT	CASSEYGRDGNTIYF
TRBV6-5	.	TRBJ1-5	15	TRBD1	TGTGCCAGCAGTTCAGGACAGGGAAGTAATCAGCCCCAGCATTTT	CASSSGQGSNQPQHF
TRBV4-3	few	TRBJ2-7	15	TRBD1	TGCGCCAGCAGCCAAGAAGAGGGGGCCTCCTACGAGCAGTACTTC	CASSQEEGASYEQYF
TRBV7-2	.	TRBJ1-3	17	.	TGTGCCAGCAGCTTAGAGTCACAGCTGTTCTCTGGAAACACCATATATTTT	CASSLESQLFSGNTIYF
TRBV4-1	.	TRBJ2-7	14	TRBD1	TGCGCCAGCAGCCAGTCGACAGGGGTCTACGAGCAGTACTTC	CASSQSTGVYEQYF
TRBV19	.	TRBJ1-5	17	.	TGTGCCAGTAGTATAGATTCCAGGGGATTGCGCAATCAGCCCCAGCATTTT	CASSIDSRGLRNQPQHF
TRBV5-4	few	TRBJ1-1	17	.	TGTGCCAGCAGCTCTCCTGTTGGGGGCAGGCGGAACACTGAAGCTTTCTTT	CASSSPVGGRRNTEAFF
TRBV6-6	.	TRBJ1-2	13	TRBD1	TGTGCCACACCGGGACAGAGTAACTATGGCTACACCTTC	CATPGQSNYGYTF
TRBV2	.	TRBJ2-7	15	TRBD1	TGTGCCAGCAGAGAGACAGGGTCAGTGATGATTGAGCAGTACTTC	CASRETGSVMIEQYF
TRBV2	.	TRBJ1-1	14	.	TGTGCCAGCATCCTCGGGACAATGAACACTGAAGCTTTCTTT	CASILGTMNTEAFF
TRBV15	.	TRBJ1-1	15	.	TGTGCCACCAGCAGAGATCAGGCTTGGAACACTGAAGCTTTCTTT	CATSRDQAWNTEAFF
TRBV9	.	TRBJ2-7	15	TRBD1	TGTGCCAGCAGCCTTGGGACAGGGAGCTCCTACGAGCAGTACTTC	CASSLGTGSSYEQYF
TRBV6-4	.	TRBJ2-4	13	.	TGTGCCAGCAGTGACTCGGCAGGAAGCATTCAGTACTTC	CASSDSAGSIQYF
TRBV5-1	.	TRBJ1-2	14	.	TGCGCCAGCAGCTTCTGGCAGGGGCAGGGTGGCTACACCTTC	CASSFWQGQGGYTF
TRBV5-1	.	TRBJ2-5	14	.	TGCGCCAGCAGCTTGACAGGGGGGGAAGAGACCCAGTACTTC	CASSLTGGEETQYF
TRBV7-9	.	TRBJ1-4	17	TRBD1	TGTGCCAGCAGCTCTGGGGACAGGACAGGGGGAGCGGAAAAACTGTTTTTT	CASSSGDRTGGAEKLFF
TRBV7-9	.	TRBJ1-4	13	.	TGTGCCAGCAGCGTAGGGACTAACGAAAAACTGTTTTTT	CASSVGTNEKLFF
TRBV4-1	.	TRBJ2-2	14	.	TGCGCCAGCAGCCAAGGGCGGGACACCGGGGAGCTGTTTTTT	CASSQGRDTGELFF
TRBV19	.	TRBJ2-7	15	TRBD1	TGTGCCAGTAGTAAGGGACAGGGAACATCGAACGAGCAGTACTTC	CASSKGQGTSNEQYF
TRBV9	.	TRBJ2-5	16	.	TGTGCCAGCAGCCCAGACCCAGGCACGATGGTGGAGACCCAGTACTTC	CASSPDPGTMVETQYF
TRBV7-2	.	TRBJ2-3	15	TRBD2	TGTGCCAGCAGCTTTTACACTAGCGGGACAGATACGCAGTATTTT	CASSFYTSGTDTQYF
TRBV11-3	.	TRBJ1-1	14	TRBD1	TGTGCCAGCAGTTTAACGGGACAGTACACTGAAGCTTTCTTT	CASSLTGQYTEAFF
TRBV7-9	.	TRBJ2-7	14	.	TGTGCCAGCAGCTCGCAGGAGGGGCGCTACGAGCAGTACTTC	CASSSQEGRYEQYF
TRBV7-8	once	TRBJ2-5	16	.	TGTGCCAGCAGCTTATATAGGGGTCAGCTCCAAGAGACCCAGTACTTC	CASSLYRGQLQETQYF
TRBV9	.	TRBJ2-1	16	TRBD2	TGTGCCAGCAGCCTTCTTGGGACTAGCCTAATTAATGAGCAGTTCTTC	CASSLLGTSLINEQFF
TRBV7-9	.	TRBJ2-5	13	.	TGTGCCAGCAGCTTAGGGCAGTTAGAGACCCAGTACTTC	CASSLGQLETQYF
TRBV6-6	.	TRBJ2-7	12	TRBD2	TGTGCCAGTCTAGCGGGGTCCTACGAGCAGTACTTC	CASLAGSYEQYF
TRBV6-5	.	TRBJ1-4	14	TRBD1	TGTGCCAGCCGCCTCGGGACAGCAAATGAAAAACTGTTTTTT	CASRLGTANEKLFF
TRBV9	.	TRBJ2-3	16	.	TGTGCCAGCAGCGCGGAGGGGGGGGCGAACACAGATACGCAGTATTTT	CASSAEGGANTDTQYF